Each of the 25 T cell receptor beta chains below was sequenced from the same sample in a study of blood T cell repertoires in COVID-19. Assay used: immunoSEQ multiplex PCR; TCRdb lists only in-frame clones, some missing. The data hold over 200,000 clones, with about nine tenths observed a single time. The sequenced sample consisted of peripheral blood. All receptors come from a man between 60 and 70 years old who had recovered from COVID-19.

The rearrangement joins TRBV5-4 to TRBJ2-1; 10 bases fit TRBD1. CDR1 SGHNT and CDR2 YYREEE come from the germline V gene (reference sequence). This CDR3 is built from 17 residues. The junction had 12 bases not matched to a gene; V was cut back by 4 bases and J by 5 bases. CDR3 protein: CASSAPSGTGDNNEQFF. DNA for the CDR3: TGTGCCAGCAGCGCACCCTCCGGGACAGGGGACAACAATGAGCAGTTCTTC.

The chain employs TRBV3-1 (or the pseudogene TRBV3-2) and TRBJ2-3; D is unresolved. This CDR3 region has 15 residues. Germline V gene sequence: CDR1 LGHDT, CDR2 YNNKEL (reference sequence). V lost 1 base to trimming and J lost 0 bases, with 8 bases between them. The CDR3 here is CASSQATVSTDTQYF. DNA for the CDR3: TGTGCCAGCAGCCAAGCTACAGTAAGCACAGATACGCAGTATTTT.

The chain is built from TRBV28 and TRBJ1-1; 8 positions match TRBD1. CDR3 length: 16 residues. Losses at the gene ends were 2 bases for V and 9 bases for J; bases not matched to a gene: 14. Germline V lookup: CDR1 MDHEN, CDR2 SYDVKM. The CDR3 nucleotides are TGTGCCAGCAGTTTAACAGGGGGTTCCACGGGGCTCAAAGCTTTCTTT. Amino acids: CASSLTGGSTGLKAFF.

The chain recombines TRBV29-1 with TRBJ1-2; 9 nucleotides agree with TRBD1. This CDR3 is 14 amino acids long. V lost 6 bases and J lost 6; bases outside the gene matches: 11. The germline CDR1 and CDR2 sequences are SQVTM and ANQGSEA. The CDR3 reads CSVSLTGTGNGYTF. DNA for the CDR3: TGCAGCGTATCGCTTACCGGGACAGGGAATGGCTACACCTTC. The full variable domain, completed using reference TRBV29-1 and TRBJ1-2, is SAVISQKPSRDICQRGTSLTIQCQVDSQVTMMFWYRQQPGQSLTLIATANQGSEATYESGFVIDKFPISRPNLTFSTLTVSNMSPEDSSIYLCSVSLTGTGNGYTFGSGTRLTVV.

The J gene is TRBJ2-5, the V gene TRBV5-1; 9 bases map to TRBD1. This CDR3 has 15 residues. Unmatched junction bases numbered 5, after V lost 0 bases and J lost 5 bases. Germline V lookup: CDR1 SGHRS, CDR2 YFSETQ. CDR3 nucleotide sequence: TGCGCCAGCAGCTTGGAGGGACAGGGTTTGGAGACCCAGTACTTC. Amino acids: CASSLEGQGLETQYF. The full variable domain, rest sourced from reference TRBV5-1 and TRBJ2-5, is KAGVTQTPRYLIKTRGQQVTLSCSPISGHRSVSWYQQTPGQGLQFLFEYFSETQRNKGNFPGRFSGRQFSNSRSEMNVSTLELGDSALYLCASSLEGQGLETQYFGPGTRLLVL.

The gene calls are TRBV5-5 and TRBJ2-7; D might be TRBD1 (6 bases). The CDR3 is 14 residues long. The V end lost 4 bases, the J end lost 5 bases, and 16 bases lay between the germline ends. Germline V gives CDR1 SGHKS, CDR2 YYEKEE (reference sequence). The CDR3 protein is CASSPQQGSHEQYF. CDR3 DNA: TGTGCCAGCAGCCCCCAACAGGGATCCCACGAGCAGTACTTC.

The genes are TRBV19 and TRBJ2-2, with D uncertain. CDR1 LNHDA and CDR2 SQIVND come from the germline V gene (reference sequence). The CDR3 has 13 residues. V lost 0 bases and J 5 bases, leaving 4 bases between the germline ends. The CDR3 nucleotides read TGTGCCAGTAGTATAGATATAACCGGGGAGCTGTTTTTT. As protein: CASSIDITGELFF.

The chain links TRBV24-1 to TRBJ2-3, with 8 bases lining up with TRBD1. The CDR3 is 17 amino acids. J was trimmed by 0 bases and V by 4 bases; bases with no gene match: 8. CDR1 and CDR2 (germline): KGHDR, SFDVKD. The CDR3, as DNA: TGTGCCACCAGTGACTCGGGACAGGCACTTAGCACAGATACGCAGTATTTT. Its protein product is CATSDSGQALSTDTQYF.

This clone was detected once. This chain uses TRBV6-5 with TRBJ2-5, with D unresolved. The CDR3 is made up of 13 amino acids. The germline V and J ends were trimmed by 0 bases and 2 bases, with 4 bases remaining between them. CDR1 and CDR2 (germline): MNHEY, SVGAGI. The CDR3 reads CASSYSPQETQYF. CDR3 coding DNA: TGTGCCAGCAGTTACTCCCCTCAAGAGACCCAGTACTTC.

V is TRBV5-1 and J is TRBJ2-2, with 9 bases aligning to TRBD2. V shed 0 bases, J shed 1 base, and the junction held 4 bases outside the gene matches. Germline V CDR1 and CDR2: SGHRS, YFSETQ. The CDR3 extends over 17 amino acids. CDR3 amino acids: CASSLVAGVGNTGELFF. In DNA, the CDR3 is TGCGCCAGCAGCTTGGTAGCGGGAGTCGGGAACACCGGGGAGCTGTTTTTT.

The chain links TRBV24-1 to TRBJ2-2, with a tentative D call TRBD1 (6 bases). This CDR3 spans 16 amino acids. Trimming stripped 4 bases from V and 3 bases from J, with 14 bases between. Germline loops: CDR1 KGHDR, CDR2 SFDVKD. CDR3 bases: TGTGCCACCAGTGACTTGACAGGTGATCACACCGGGGAGCTGTTTTTT. This translates into CATSDLTGDHTGELFF.

The chain couples TRBV2 to TRBJ1-2, with D uncertain. Trimming shortened V by 7 bases and J by 1 base, and 7 bases separated the two germline ends. CDR3 length equals 12 residues. Germline V gene lookup returns CDR1 SNHLY and CDR2 FYNNEI. The CDR3 nucleotides are TGTGCCAGCACCATCGGTAACTATGGCTACACCTTC. The encoded protein is CASTIGNYGYTF. The full variable domain, in which reference TRBV2 and TRBJ1-2 provide the parts outside the CDR3, is EPEVTQTPSHQVTQMGQEVILRCVPISNHLYFYWYRQILGQKVEFLVSFYNNEISEKSEIFDDQFSVERPDGSNFTLKIRSTKLEDSAMYFCASTIGNYGYTFGSGTRLTVV.

The rearrangement links TRBV20-1 to TRBJ2-1; D gene ambiguous. Germline-derived CDR1 and CDR2 are DFQATT and SNEGSKA (reference sequence). Trimming left V 5 bases short and J 5 bases short, with 7 bases between. This CDR3 spans 11 amino acids. The CDR3: CSAWRNNEQFF. The CDR3 DNA reads as TGCAGTGCTTGGCGGAACAATGAGCAGTTCTTC.

This clone appeared a few times. The chain uses TRBV3-1 (or the pseudogene TRBV3-2) and TRBJ1-2; 8 nucleotides match TRBD1. From germline, CDR1 is LGHDT and CDR2 YNNKEL (reference sequence). The CDR3 sequence is 14 residues long. V was pared by 5 bases and J by 4 bases, with 6 bases of the junction left unmatched. The CDR3 bases are TGTGCCAGCAGCGATCGGACAGGGAGCTATGGCTACACCTTC. This sequence encodes CASSDRTGSYGYTF.

The V call is TRBV10-3, the J call TRBJ2-2; D is uncertain. Trimming left V 3 bases short and J 2 bases short, with 10 bases between. From germline, CDR1 is ENHRY and CDR2 SYGVKD. The CDR3 has 15 residues. The CDR3 DNA follows: TGTGCCATCAGTGAATGGCTGGGCAACACCGGGGAGCTGTTTTTT. It encodes CAISEWLGNTGELFF.

The chain carries TRBV12-5 and TRBJ2-1; 10 nucleotides align to TRBD2. V lost 7 bases and J lost 8; bases outside the gene matches: 14. The germline gives CDR1 LGHNT, CDR2 FRNRAP. The CDR3 has 16 amino acids. The CDR3, as DNA: TGTGCTAGTGCCGAAGGGGCTAGCGGGAGTCTCGATGAGCAGTTCTTC. Translating gives CASAEGASGSLDEQFF.

This clone has a single count. This rearrangement joins TRBV19 to TRBJ2-1, with 7 positions matching TRBD1. Germline V gene lookup returns CDR1 LNHDA and CDR2 SQIVND (reference sequence). The CDR3 is made up of 16 amino acids. Germline trimming cut 6 bases from V and 3 bases from J; bases unmatched to any gene: 11. CDR3: CASRSRAGGNYNEQFF. The CDR3 DNA reads TGTGCCAGTAGATCTAGGGCAGGGGGTAACTACAATGAGCAGTTCTTC.

The rearrangement joins TRBV28 to TRBJ2-5, with 14 bases that match TRBD2. CDR3 length equals 17 residues. V trimming: 4 bases; J trimming: 7 bases; junction bases outside the gene matches: 11. Germline V CDR1 and CDR2: MDHEN, SYDVKM. The CDR3 DNA is TGTGCCAGCAGTTCGGGACTAGCGGGAGCTCTTTACGGGACCCAGTACTTC. This sequence encodes CASSSGLAGALYGTQYF.

The chain joins TRBV6-2 or TRBV6-3 to TRBJ1-2; D not resolved. Trimming stripped 2 bases from V and 2 bases from J, with 6 bases between. From germline, CDR1 is MNHEY and CDR2 SVGEGT. The CDR3 has 13 amino acids. CDR3 in DNA: TGTGCCAGCAGTTACGCCGGGAACTATGGCTACACCTTC. This translates into CASSYAGNYGYTF.

In its sample, this clone was seen once. This sequence joins TRBV18 and TRBJ2-7; D remains ambiguous. This CDR3 has 11 residues. The V end was cut by 4 bases, the J end by 5 bases, with 6 bases between. Germline V gene data show CDR1 as KGHSH and CDR2 as LQKENI. Here the CDR3 reads CASSRQDEQYF. In nucleotides, the CDR3 is TGTGCCAGCTCACGTCAGGACGAGCAGTACTTC.

The chain links TRBV10-3 to TRBJ2-3; 10 positions agree with TRBD2. This CDR3 is built from 15 residues. V lost 11 bases and J lost 2; bases outside the gene matches: 10. Germline V gives CDR1 ENHRY, CDR2 SYGVKD. The CDR3 sequence: CAVRRTSGATDTQYF. CDR3 coding DNA: TGTGCCGTGAGGCGGACTAGCGGAGCCACAGATACGCAGTATTTT.

The J gene is TRBJ1-6, the V gene TRBV10-3, with 9 bases matching TRBD1. The CDR3 covers 15 residues. With 3 bases clipped from V and 13 bases from J, the junction kept 10 bases outside the gene matches. The V gene's germline CDR1 is ENHRY and CDR2 SYGVKD. In DNA, the CDR3 is TGTGCCATCAGTGACGCCCCCGGACAGGGGTTGCCCCTCCACTTT. It is translated as CAISDAPGQGLPLHF.

The chain carries TRBV10-3 and TRBJ2-1; D unresolved. This CDR3 contains 12 residues. From germline, CDR1 is ENHRY and CDR2 SYGVKD. Trimming cost V 0 bases and J 10 bases, with 7 bases left between them. CDR3 nucleotide sequence: TGTGCCATCAGTGAGTCGACACAAGAGCAGTTCTTC. It translates to CAISESTQEQFF.

This chain joins TRBV7-2 and TRBJ2-7; 9 bases are shared with TRBD2. The CDR3 is 15 residues long. V trimming: 5 bases; J trimming: 4 bases; junction bases outside the gene matches: 9. In germline, CDR1 is SGHTA, CDR2 FQGNSA. CDR3 coding DNA: TGTGCCAGCAGCCTGGAGGGCGGGAGGGTGTACGAGCAGTACTTC. This codes for CASSLEGGRVYEQYF.

The chain combines TRBV28 with TRBJ1-1; possibly TRBD1 for D (5 bases). The germline CDR1 and CDR2 sequences are MDHEN and SYDVKM. The V end was cut by 5 bases, the J end by 7 bases, with 23 bases between. The CDR3 length is 16 residues. The CDR3 loop is CASSPPGGVGVVEAFF. The CDR3 nucleotides read TGTGCCAGCAGTCCCCCAGGCGGGGTGGGGGTCGTTGAAGCTTTCTTT.